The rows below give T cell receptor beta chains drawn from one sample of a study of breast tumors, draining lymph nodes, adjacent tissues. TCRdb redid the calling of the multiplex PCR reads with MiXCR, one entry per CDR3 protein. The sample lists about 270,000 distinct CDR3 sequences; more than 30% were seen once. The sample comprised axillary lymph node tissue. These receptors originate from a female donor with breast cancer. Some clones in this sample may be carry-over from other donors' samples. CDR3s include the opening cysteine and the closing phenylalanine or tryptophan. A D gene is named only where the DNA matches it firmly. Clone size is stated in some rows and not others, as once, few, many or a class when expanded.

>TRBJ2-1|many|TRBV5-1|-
TGCGCCAGCAGCTCCTCCTGGGACAATGAGCAGTTCTTC
CASSSSWDNEQFF
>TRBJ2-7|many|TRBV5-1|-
TGCGCCAGCAGCCTTGGCGGGATGGACGAGCAGTACTTC
CASSLGGMDEQYF
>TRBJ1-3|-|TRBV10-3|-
TGTGCCATCAGTGGCAGGGCTAACTATGGCTACACCATATATTTT
CAISGRANYGYTIYF
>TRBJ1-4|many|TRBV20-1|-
TGCAGTGCCCCCCCTACGACTAATGAAAAACTGTTTTTT
CSAPPTTNEKLFF
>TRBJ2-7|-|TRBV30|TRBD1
TGTGCCTGGAGTGCCGGCAGGGGGTACGAGCAGTACTTC
CAWSAGRGYEQYF
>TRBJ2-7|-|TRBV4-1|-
TGCGCCAGCAGCCAAGGCACGGACCCTGCCCACGAGCAGTACTTC
CASSQGTDPAHEQYF
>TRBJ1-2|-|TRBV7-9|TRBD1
TGTGCCAGCAGCCCGGGACAGGTAAACGATGGCTACACCTTC
CASSPGQVNDGYTF
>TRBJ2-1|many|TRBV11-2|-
TGTGCCGCCGGTGGCCTCGAGCAGTTCTTC
CAAGGLEQFF
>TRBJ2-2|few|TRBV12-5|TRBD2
TGTGCTAGTGGTTTGGTAGGGGTACAAGAGTGGACTAGCGGTGGAACCGGGGAGCTGTTTTTT
CASGLVGVQEWTSGGTGELFF
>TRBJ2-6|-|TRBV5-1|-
TGCGCCAGCAGCACCGGACAGACCTCTGGGGCCAACGTCCTGACTTTC
CASSTGQTSGANVLTF